This record covers a single T cell receptor (beta chain). Its antigen remains unknown. The entry originates in a study of cytomegalovirus exposure and HLA in healthy donors. Study at large: Out of roughly 170 million T cells, an earlier analysis found 117 million unique TCR beta sequences in total. Of roughly 400 genotyped donors, approximately 80% clustered with self-reported Caucasian donors.

PCR employed 60 Vbeta and 13 Jbeta primers. Clones were sequenced by immunoSEQ multiplex PCR, and TCRdb holds only the in-frame ones, with some missing. The sample contains some 120,000 clones, roughly 80% of which appear only once. Samples came from healthy bone marrow donors. Study results and limitations: For most TCR beta V segments, an earlier analysis put the productive rate at about 90% or about 30% of the time.

Trimming took off 5 bases at V and 7 bases at J, with 12 bases between the two ends. The germline CDR1 and CDR2 sequences are LNHDA and SQIVND (reference sequence). CDR3 length equals 13 residues. This receptor was taken from a man aged 18 to 35 in good health and CMV-seropositive. V is TRBV19 and J is TRBJ1-5; tentatively, D is TRBD1 (6 bases). Material for sequencing was PBMCs. The CDR3 nucleotides read TGTGCCAGTAGTCCACAGGGTACCCAGCCCCAGCATTTT. This sequence encodes CASSPQGTQPQHF.